Below, 3 T cell receptor beta chains from the same sample are listed, as sequenced in a study of metastatic and nonmetastatic thyroid tumors. Among the patients, none had received any treatment before thyroid surgery. Using MiXCR, TCRdb reanalyzed the PCR reads. The sample yields about 53,000 clones, approximately 22% seen once. The sample comprised blood. These receptors were obtained from a female donor with papillary thyroid cancer or a benign thyroid nodule (not recorded which). Some clones in this sample may be carry-over from other donors' samples.

This clone was seen many times. The V call is TRBV7-2, the J call TRBJ2-5; D may correspond to TRBD1 or TRBD2 (6 bases each). The germline gives CDR1 SGHTA, CDR2 FQGNSA. CDR3 length: 16 residues. V was cut by 6 bases and J by 2 bases, with 19 bases left in between. The chain's CDR3 is CASRNGGGVQQETQYF. In DNA form, the CDR3 reads TGTGCCAGCAGAAATGGGGGCGGGGTACAACAAGAGACCCAGTACTTC.

In this sample, this clone turned up many times. The chain uses TRBV6-1 and TRBJ1-4; D is perhaps TRBD1 (6 bases). The CDR3 is 15 amino acids. In germline, CDR1 is MNHNS, CDR2 SASEGT. The V end was cut by 6 bases, the J end by 5 bases, with 16 bases between. The CDR3 reads CASRGAIIGNEKLFF. The CDR3 bases are TGTGCCAGCAGGGGGGCGATAATCGGAAATGAAAAACTGTTTTTT.

There are many counts of this clone. V gene TRBV27 combines with J gene TRBJ2-7; possible D gene TRBD2, 5 bases. This CDR3 comprises 12 residues. Germline-derived CDR1 and CDR2 are MNHEY and SMNVEV (reference sequence). The ends were cut back, 9 bases at V and 7 bases at J, with 16 bases in the middle. The DNA for the CDR3 is TGTGCCAGTTACCTCGTGGGGAGTGAGCAGTACTTC. Its protein is CASYLVGSEQYF.